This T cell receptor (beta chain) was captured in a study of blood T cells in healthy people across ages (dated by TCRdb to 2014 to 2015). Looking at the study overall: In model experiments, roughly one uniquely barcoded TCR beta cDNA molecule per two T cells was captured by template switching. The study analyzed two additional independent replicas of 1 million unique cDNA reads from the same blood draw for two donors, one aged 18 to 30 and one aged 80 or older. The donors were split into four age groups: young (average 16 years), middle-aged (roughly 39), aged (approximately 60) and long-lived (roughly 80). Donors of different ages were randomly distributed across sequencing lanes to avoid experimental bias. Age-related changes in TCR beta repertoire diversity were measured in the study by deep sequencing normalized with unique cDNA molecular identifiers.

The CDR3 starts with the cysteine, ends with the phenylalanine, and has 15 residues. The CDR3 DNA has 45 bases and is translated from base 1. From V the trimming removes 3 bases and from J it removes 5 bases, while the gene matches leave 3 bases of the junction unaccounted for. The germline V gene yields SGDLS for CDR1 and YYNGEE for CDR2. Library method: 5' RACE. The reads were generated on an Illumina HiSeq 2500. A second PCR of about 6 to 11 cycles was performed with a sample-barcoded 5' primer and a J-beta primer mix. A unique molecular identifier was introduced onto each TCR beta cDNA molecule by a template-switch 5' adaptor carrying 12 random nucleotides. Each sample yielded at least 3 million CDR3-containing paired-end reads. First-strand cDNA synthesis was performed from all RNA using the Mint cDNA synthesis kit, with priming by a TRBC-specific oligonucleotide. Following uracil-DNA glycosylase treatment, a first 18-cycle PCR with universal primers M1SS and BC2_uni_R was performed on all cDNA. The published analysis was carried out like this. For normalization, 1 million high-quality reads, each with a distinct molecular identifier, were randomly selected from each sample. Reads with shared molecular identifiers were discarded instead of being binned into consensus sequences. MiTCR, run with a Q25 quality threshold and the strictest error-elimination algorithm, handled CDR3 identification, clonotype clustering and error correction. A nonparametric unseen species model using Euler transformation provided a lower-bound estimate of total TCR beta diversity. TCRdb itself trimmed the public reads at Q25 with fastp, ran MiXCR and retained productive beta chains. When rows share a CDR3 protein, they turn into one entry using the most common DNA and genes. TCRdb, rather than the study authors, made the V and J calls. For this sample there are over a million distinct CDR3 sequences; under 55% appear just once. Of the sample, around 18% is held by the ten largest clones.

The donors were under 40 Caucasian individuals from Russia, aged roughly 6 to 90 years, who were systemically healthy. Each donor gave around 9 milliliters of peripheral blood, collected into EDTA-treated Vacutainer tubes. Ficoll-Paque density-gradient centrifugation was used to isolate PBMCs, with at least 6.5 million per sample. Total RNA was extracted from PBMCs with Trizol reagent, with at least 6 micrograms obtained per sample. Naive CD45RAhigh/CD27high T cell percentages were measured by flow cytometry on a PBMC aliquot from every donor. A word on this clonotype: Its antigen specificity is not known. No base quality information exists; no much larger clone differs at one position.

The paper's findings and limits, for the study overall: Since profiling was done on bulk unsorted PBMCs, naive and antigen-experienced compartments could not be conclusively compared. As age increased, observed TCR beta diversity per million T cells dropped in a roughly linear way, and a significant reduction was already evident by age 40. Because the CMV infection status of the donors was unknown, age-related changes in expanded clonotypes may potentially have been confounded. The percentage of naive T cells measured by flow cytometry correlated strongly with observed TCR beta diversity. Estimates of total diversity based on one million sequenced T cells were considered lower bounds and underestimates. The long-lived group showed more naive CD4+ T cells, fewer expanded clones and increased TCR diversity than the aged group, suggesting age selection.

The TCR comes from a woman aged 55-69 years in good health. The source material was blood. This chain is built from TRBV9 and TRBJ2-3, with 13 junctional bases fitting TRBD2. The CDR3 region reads CASSGTSGGRDTQYF. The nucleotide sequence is TGTGCCAGCAGCGGGACTAGCGGGGGAAGAGATACGCAGTATTTT.